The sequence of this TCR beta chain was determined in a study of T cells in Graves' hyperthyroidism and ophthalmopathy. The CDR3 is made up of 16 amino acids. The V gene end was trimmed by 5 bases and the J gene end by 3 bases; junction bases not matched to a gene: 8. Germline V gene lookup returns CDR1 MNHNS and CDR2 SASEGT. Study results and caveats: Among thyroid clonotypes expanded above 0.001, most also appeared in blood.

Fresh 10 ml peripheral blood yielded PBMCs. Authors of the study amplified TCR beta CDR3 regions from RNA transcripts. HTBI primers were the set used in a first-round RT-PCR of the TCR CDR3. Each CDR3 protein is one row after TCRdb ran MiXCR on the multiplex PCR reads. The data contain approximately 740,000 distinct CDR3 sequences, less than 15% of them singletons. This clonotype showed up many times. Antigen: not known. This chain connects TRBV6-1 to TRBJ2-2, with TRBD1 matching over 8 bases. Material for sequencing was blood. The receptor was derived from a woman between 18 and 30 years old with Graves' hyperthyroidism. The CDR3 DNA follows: TGTGCCAGCAGTCTCGCCGGGACAGGCTACACCGGGGAGCTGTTTTTT. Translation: CASSLAGTGYTGELFF.